Listed here are 27 T cell receptor beta chains from one sample, sequenced in a study of T cells in Graves' hyperthyroidism and ophthalmopathy. From RNA transcripts, TCR beta CDR3 regions were amplified. HTBI primers were the set used in a first-round RT-PCR of the TCR CDR3. TCRdb redid the calling of the multiplex PCR reads with MiXCR, one entry per CDR3 protein. The table has about 290,000 distinct CDR3 sequences, roughly 13% seen once. Input material: blood. These receptors all come from a woman aged 40 to 55 with Graves' hyperthyroidism.

The chain has TRBV19 and TRBJ2-5, with D possibly matching TRBD2 (6 bases). V was trimmed by 4 bases and J by 5 bases, leaving 17 bases between them. Germline V CDR1 and CDR2: LNHDA, SQIVND (reference sequence). The CDR3 consists of 15 residues. The CDR3 sequence is CASSSLRAGMETQYF. CDR3 sequence (DNA): TGTGCCAGTAGTAGTTTAAGGGCGGGAATGGAGACCCAGTACTTC. Full variable domain (remainder filled in from reference TRBV19 and TRBJ2-5): DGGITQSPKYLFRKEGQNVTLSCEQNLNHDAMYWYRQDPGQGLRLIYYSQIVNDFQKGDIAEGYSVSREKKESFPLTVTSAQKNPTAFYLCASSSLRAGMETQYFGPGTRLLVL.

This clonotype occurred a few times. The V call is TRBV4-1, the J call TRBJ1-2, with 8 bases that match TRBD1. The CDR3 consists of 13 residues. Trimming removed 3 bases from V and 6 bases from J; junction bases left unmatched: 3. The germline gives CDR1 MGHRA, CDR2 YSYEKL. CDR3 protein: CASSHSGGDGYTF. In nucleotides, the CDR3 is TGCGCCAGCAGCCATTCAGGGGGCGATGGCTACACCTTC.

This clonotype was seen many times. The chain uses TRBV12-3 or TRBV12-4 and TRBJ2-1; D is perhaps TRBD2 (6 bases). The CDR3 has 15 residues. V dropped 5 bases and J dropped 8 bases, with 19 bases sitting between them. DNA for the CDR3: TGTGCCAGCAGTCTTGGCGGGACGGGTGGCGATGAGCAGTTCTTC. It yields the protein CASSLGGTGGDEQFF.

This clonotype was found many times. The rearrangement joins TRBV11-2 to TRBJ2-7; D possibly corresponds to TRBD1 (6 bases). This CDR3 contains 15 residues. V shed 5 bases and J shed 2 bases, with 16 bases lying between them. Germline CDR1 SGHAT, CDR2 FQNNGV. CDR3 protein: CASSPAWGRPYEQYF. CDR3 bases: TGTGCCAGCAGCCCAGCCTGGGGGCGTCCCTACGAGCAGTACTTC.

This clonotype was observed a handful of times. The chain recombines TRBV20-1 with TRBJ1-2; D might be TRBD1 (6 bases). Trimming took off 3 bases at V and 5 bases at J, with 16 bases between the two ends. The CDR3 contains 14 residues. The germline V gene has CDR1 DFQATT and CDR2 SNEGSKA (reference sequence). The CDR3 region is CSASPTGNNYGYTF. CDR3 sequence (DNA): TGCAGTGCTAGTCCAACAGGGAATAATTATGGCTACACCTTC.

The chain joins TRBV6-1 to TRBJ2-2, with D uncertain. V dropped 6 bases and J dropped 0 bases, with 8 bases sitting between them. The CDR3 totals 14 residues. The germline V gene has CDR1 MNHNS and CDR2 SASEGT. The chain's CDR3 is CASSSGPNTGELFF. DNA of the CDR3: TGTGCCAGCAGCTCGGGTCCGAACACCGGGGAGCTGTTTTTT.

This clonotype was seen repeatedly, ten times or more. The J gene is TRBJ1-5, the V gene TRBV29-1; no clear D. Trimming left V 5 bases short and J 0 bases short, with 5 bases between. Germline V gene data show CDR1 as SQVTM and CDR2 as ANQGSEA. CDR3 length equals 12 residues. The CDR3 spells CSVSNSNQPQHF. In DNA, the CDR3 is TGCAGCGTTTCAAATAGCAATCAGCCCCAGCATTTT.

This clonotype was recorded at least ten times. The chain combines TRBV11-2 with TRBJ2-7, with a possible D match to TRBD1 (6 bases). This CDR3 region has 12 residues. Trimming took off 0 bases at V and 6 bases at J, with 6 bases between the two ends. CDR1 is SGHAT, CDR2 FQNNGV, per germline. CDR3 in amino acids: CASSLEQGEQYF. The CDR3 DNA reads TGTGCCAGCAGCTTAGAACAGGGCGAGCAGTACTTC.

In its sample, this clonotype was seen a few times. This chain's CDR3 is CASSPYPSKGREAAGELFF. The CDR3 nucleotides read TGCGCCAGCAGCCCCTACCCCTCCAAGGGGCGGGAGGCGGCCGGGGAGCTGTTTTTT. The chain carries TRBV4-1 and TRBJ2-2, with TRBD2 identical over 8 bases. The CDR3 runs 19 residues. Germline loops: CDR1 MGHRA, CDR2 YSYEKL. J was trimmed by 6 bases and V by 4 bases; bases with no gene match: 19.

In this sample, this clonotype turned up many times. CDR3 protein: CSARSWGMAGDPRLDEQFF. The CDR3 nucleotides read TGCAGTGCTAGATCCTGGGGGATGGCGGGAGACCCGAGGTTGGATGAGCAGTTCTTC. The J gene is TRBJ2-1, the V gene TRBV20-1; 7 bases match TRBD2. CDR3 length: 19 residues. Germline lookup yields CDR1 DFQATT and CDR2 SNEGSKA (reference sequence). V lost 2 bases, J lost 8 bases, and 24 bases stayed unmatched.

In this sample, this clonotype turned up many times. The chain links TRBV29-1 to TRBJ2-3; 11 bases agree with TRBD2. Unmatched junction bases numbered 3, after V lost 6 bases and J lost 1 base. CDR1 is SQVTM and CDR2 is ANQGSEA in the germline V gene. The CDR3 has 14 amino acids. CDR3 nucleotides: TGCAGCGTCAGACTAGCGGGACGCACAGATACGCAGTATTTT. It codes for CSVRLAGRTDTQYF.

This clonotype was recorded many times. In DNA, the CDR3 is TGCAGTGCTACCACAGGGGGACAAGAGACCCAGTACTTC. It is translated as CSATTGGQETQYF. The chain carries TRBV20-1 and TRBJ2-5; the match to TRBD1 covers 8 bases. The CDR3 is 13 residues long. J lost 2 bases, V lost 4 bases, and 3 bases had no gene match. CDR1 DFQATT and CDR2 SNEGSKA come from the germline V gene (reference sequence).

In regard to this clonotype: Just one base apart from a much larger clone, this may be a read error. This chain joins TRBV10-3 and TRBJ2-3; 12 bases fit TRBD2. V gave up 3 bases and J gave up 7 bases; unmatched junction bases: 11. The CDR3 has 17 amino acids. Germline V lookup: CDR1 ENHRY, CDR2 SYGVKD. In nucleotides, the CDR3 is TGTGCCATCAGTGACTTATCAGGACTAGCGGGAACACATACGCAGTATTTT. Its protein is CAISDLSGLAGTHTQYF.

This clonotype was seen many times. The rearrangement joins TRBV28 to TRBJ1-1; no definite D call. Germline V gene sequence: CDR1 MDHEN, CDR2 SYDVKM. Trimming removed 7 bases at V and 7 bases at J, with 13 bases between. The CDR3 runs 12 residues. The CDR3 DNA reads TGTGCCAGCAAAAGAACCGGCGGTGAAGCTTTCTTT. It yields the protein CASKRTGGEAFF. The variable domain in full, completed from reference TRBV28 and TRBJ1-1, reads DVKVTQSSRYLVKRTGEKVFLECVQDMDHENMFWYRQDPGLGLRLIYFSYDVKMKEKGDIPEGYSVSREKKERFSLILESASTNQTSMYLCASKRTGGEAFFGQGTRLTVV.

This clonotype was seen many times. The rearrangement joins TRBV3-1 to TRBJ2-7; TRBD2 matches at 13 bases. Germline CDR1 reads LGHDT; CDR2 reads YNNKEL (reference sequence). Trimming at V came to 6 bases and at J to 5 bases, leaving 1 base not matched to a gene. The CDR3 has 13 amino acids. CDR3 sequence (DNA): TGTGCCAGCAGAGGGACTAGCGGGAACGAGCAGTACTTC. Translating it yields CASRGTSGNEQYF.

The chain carries TRBV3-1 and TRBJ1-6; possibly TRBD1 for D (6 bases). V gave up 4 bases and J gave up 9 bases, with 10 bases separating them. This CDR3 region has 13 residues. Germline-derived CDR1 and CDR2 are LGHDT and YNNKEL (reference sequence). CDR3 DNA sequence: TGTGCCAGCAGCCCTCGACAGGCTTCACCCCTCCACTTT. This codes for CASSPRQASPLHF.

The sample holds many counts of this clonotype. The rearrangement links TRBV6-5 to TRBJ2-3; 11 bases line up with TRBD2. CDR1 and CDR2 from the germline V gene are MNHEY and SVGAGI. Trimming cost V 1 base and J 3 bases; bases outside gene matches: 3. This CDR3 spans 16 amino acids. DNA of the CDR3: TGTGCCAGCAGTTACTATGGGACTAGCGGAACAGATACGCAGTATTTT. It specifies CASSYYGTSGTDTQYF.

The sample holds many counts of this clonotype. V and J are TRBV3-1 and TRBJ2-7; no clear D. The CDR3 has 12 residues. Trimming took off 5 bases at V and 9 bases at J, with 14 bases between the two ends. The germline gives CDR1 LGHDT, CDR2 YNNKEL (reference sequence). CDR3: CASSTLTSVQYF. The CDR3 region has the DNA TGTGCCAGCAGCACCCTTACCTCGGTGCAGTACTTC.

Many counts were recorded for this clonotype. This sequence joins TRBV6-1 and TRBJ2-5, with 11 nucleotides matching TRBD1. Germline CDR1 reads MNHNS; CDR2 reads SASEGT. Unmatched junction bases numbered 7, after V lost 5 bases and J lost 5 bases. CDR3 length: 15 residues. The CDR3 sequence: CASSPGDRGYETQYF. The CDR3, as DNA: TGTGCCAGCAGTCCCGGGGACAGGGGGTACGAGACCCAGTACTTC.

The V call is TRBV7-8, the J call TRBJ2-1, with a possible D match to TRBD2 (6 bases). The CDR3 consists of 16 residues. V lost 0 bases and J lost 7, with 16 bases in between. Germline V CDR1 and CDR2: SGHVS, FQNEAQ. The CDR3 bases are TGTGCCAGCAGCTTAGCGCAGGGCGGGACCAGAAATGAGCAGTTCTTC. Protein product: CASSLAQGGTRNEQFF. Full variable domain (outside the CDR3, taken from reference TRBV7-8 and TRBJ2-1): GAGVSQSPRYKVAKRGQDVALRCDPISGHVSLFWYQQALGQGPEFLTYFQNEAQLDKSGLPSDRFFAERPEGSVSTLKIQRTQQEDSAVYLCASSLAQGGTRNEQFFGPGTRLTVL.

V is TRBV7-2 and J is TRBJ2-3; possibly TRBD1 for D (5 bases). Germline assignment: CDR1 SGHTA and CDR2 FQGNSA. CDR3 length equals 13 residues. V was cut by 5 bases and J by 8 bases, with 14 bases left in between. The CDR3 here is CASSTDSESTQYF. The CDR3 DNA reads TGTGCCAGCAGCACCGACAGCGAAAGTACGCAGTATTTT.

The genes are TRBV6-1 and TRBJ1-4, with D possibly TRBD1 on 6 matching bases. The V gene lost 6 bases and the J gene lost 7 bases, with 15 bases spanning the gap. CDR1 is MNHNS and CDR2 is SASEGT in the germline V gene. The CDR3 is 14 amino acids. The CDR3 reads CASSHREQSEKLFF. The CDR3 region has the DNA TGTGCCAGCAGCCACAGGGAGCAGAGTGAAAAACTGTTTTTT.

This clonotype was recorded a few times. This chain uses TRBV5-1 with TRBJ2-2, with D unclear. The CDR3 extends over 14 amino acids. CDR1 is SGHRS and CDR2 is YFSETQ in the germline V gene. The V and J ends lost 3 bases and 6 bases respectively, with 12 bases between them. CDR3 sequence reads: CASSSGSAAGELFF. The CDR3 region has the DNA TGCGCCAGCAGCTCCGGGTCCGCAGCCGGGGAGCTGTTTTTT. The full variable domain, in which reference TRBV5-1 and TRBJ2-2 provide the parts outside the CDR3, is KAGVTQTPRYLIKTRGQQVTLSCSPISGHRSVSWYQQTPGQGLQFLFEYFSETQRNKGNFPGRFSGRQFSNSRSEMNVSTLELGDSALYLCASSSGSAAGELFFGEGSRLTVL.

This clonotype was picked up many times. This chain connects TRBV2 to TRBJ2-3; TRBD2 matches at 10 bases. V dropped 11 bases and J dropped 3; count of bases not matched to a gene: 8. CDR1 and CDR2 (germline): SNHLY, FYNNEI. This CDR3 spans 14 amino acids. CDR3 DNA sequence: TGTGCCGGGAAACTAGCGGGAAGTACAGATACGCAGTATTTT. As protein: CAGKLAGSTDTQYF.

This clonotype was detected only a few times. The chain combines TRBV4-2 with TRBJ2-7; TRBD2 matches 9 bases. The germline V gene encodes CDR1 LGHNA and CDR2 YNFKEQ. This CDR3 has 16 amino acids. Trimming cost V 0 bases and J 3 bases; bases outside gene matches: 6. The CDR3 region has the DNA TGTGCCAGCAGCCAAGACTCTAGCGGGATAAGCTACGAGCAGTACTTC. It encodes CASSQDSSGISYEQYF.

This clonotype was seen many times. V is TRBV27 and J is TRBJ1-1; D is unresolved. The CDR3 extends over 12 amino acids. The germline gives CDR1 MNHEY, CDR2 SMNVEV (reference sequence). V lost 5 bases to trimming and J lost 2 bases, with 6 bases between them. CDR3 in amino acids: CASSRDNTEAFF. The CDR3, as DNA: TGTGCCAGCAGTCGCGACAACACTGAAGCTTTCTTT.

The sample holds many counts of this clonotype. CDR3 in DNA: TGTGCCAGCAGCACCACCTACAGGAACCAAGAGACCCAGTACTTC. This sequence encodes CASSTTYRNQETQYF. V is TRBV13 and J is TRBJ2-5; perhaps TRBD1 as D (5 bases). The CDR3 totals 15 residues. The ends were cut back, 5 bases at V and 0 bases at J, with 13 bases in the middle. CDR1 PRHDT and CDR2 FYEKMQ come from the germline V gene (reference sequence). Combining the CDR3 with reference TRBV13 and TRBJ2-5 gives the whole variable domain AAGVIQSPRHLIKEKRETATLKCYPIPRHDTVYWYQQGPGQDPQFLISFYEKMQSDKGSIPDRFSAQQFSDYHSELNMSSLELGDSALYFCASSTTYRNQETQYFGPGTRLLVL.